The rows below give T cell receptor beta chains drawn from one sample of a study of blood T cell repertoires in COVID-19. The method was immunoSEQ multiplex PCR; TCRdb's version includes in-frame clones alone and lacks a portion of them. The sample has 200,000 to 250,000 clones; over 80% are singletons. Input material: PBMCs or T cells enriched from blood (not recorded which). Source of these receptors: a woman aged 25-40 years who had been exposed to COVID-19. Each CDR3 is given without its conserved first and last residue. Fields, in order: J gene, V gene, CDR3 protein.

TRBJ2-1,TRBV7-8,ASSARLARGVNEQF
TRBJ2-7,TRBV5-1,ASSGTGRSHEQY
TRBJ2-5,TRBV7-6,ASSPRERLETQY
TRBJ2-1,TRBV7-2,ASSGGAGVSEQF
TRBJ1-6,TRBV14,ASSQGTANNSPLH
TRBJ2-3,TRBV6-1,ASSEFLSTDTQY
TRBJ1-2,TRBV12-3/TRBV12-4,ASSFGAGGNT
TRBJ2-2,TRBV18,ASSLRQHTGELF
TRBJ1-6,TRBV3-1/TRBV3-2,ASSQATGGGSPLH
TRBJ1-5,TRBV28,ASSRQGAGNQPQH
TRBJ1-4,TRBV10-2,ASSDLIQGANEKLF
TRBJ1-5,TRBV28,ASSLPRRNSNQPQH
TRBJ1-4,TRBV2,ASSGLQINEKLF
TRBJ2-7,TRBV5-1,ASSLYRDTYEQY
TRBJ2-3,TRBV11-2,ASSGYLAGGPADTQY
TRBJ2-1,TRBV25-1,ASSDGGNNEQF
TRBJ2-5,TRBV5-6,ASSLGGLGETQY
TRBJ2-7,TRBV20-1,SARSLGEQY
TRBJ2-6,TRBV2,ASNTDRAGANVLT
TRBJ2-5,TRBV7-9,ASSLGTSGRQETQY
TRBJ2-1,TRBV7-2,ASRRPGQRYNEQF
TRBJ1-2,TRBV5-1,ASSLAGGAGYGYT
TRBJ2-1,TRBV6-5,ASSYKLAGPYNEQF
TRBJ2-1,TRBV10-3,AISVGGTGHYNEQF